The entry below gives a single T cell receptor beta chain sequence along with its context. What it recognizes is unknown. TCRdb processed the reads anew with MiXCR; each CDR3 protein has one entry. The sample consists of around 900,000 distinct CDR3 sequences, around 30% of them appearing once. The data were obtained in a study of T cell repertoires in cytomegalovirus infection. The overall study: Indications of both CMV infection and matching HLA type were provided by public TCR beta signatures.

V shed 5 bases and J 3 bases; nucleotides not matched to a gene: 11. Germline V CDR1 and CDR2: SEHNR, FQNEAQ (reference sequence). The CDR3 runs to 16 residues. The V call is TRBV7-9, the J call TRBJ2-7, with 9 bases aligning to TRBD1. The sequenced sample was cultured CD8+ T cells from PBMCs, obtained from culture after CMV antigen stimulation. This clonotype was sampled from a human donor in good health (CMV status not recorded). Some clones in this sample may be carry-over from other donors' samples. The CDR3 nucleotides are TGTGCCAGCAGCCCTGCGGAGGGACAGGGCCTCTACGAGCAGTACTTC. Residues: CASSPAEGQGLYEQYF.